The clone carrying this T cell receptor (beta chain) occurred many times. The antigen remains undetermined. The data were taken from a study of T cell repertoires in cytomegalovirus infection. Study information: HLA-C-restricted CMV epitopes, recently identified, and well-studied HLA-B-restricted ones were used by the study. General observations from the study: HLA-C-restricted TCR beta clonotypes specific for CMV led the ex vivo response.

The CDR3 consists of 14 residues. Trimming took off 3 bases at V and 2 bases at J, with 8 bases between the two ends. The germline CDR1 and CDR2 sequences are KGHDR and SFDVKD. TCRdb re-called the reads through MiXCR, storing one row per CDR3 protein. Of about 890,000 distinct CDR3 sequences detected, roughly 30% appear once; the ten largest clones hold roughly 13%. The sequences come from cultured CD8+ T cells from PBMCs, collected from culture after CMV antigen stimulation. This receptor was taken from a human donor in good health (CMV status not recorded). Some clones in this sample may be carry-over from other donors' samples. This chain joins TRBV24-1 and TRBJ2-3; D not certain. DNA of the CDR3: TGTGCCACCAGTGATATACGGTCCACAGATACGCAGTATTTT. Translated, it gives CATSDIRSTDTQYF.